Shown below are 9 T cell receptor beta chains from a single sample sequenced in a study of shared clonotypes between healthy human individuals. Sequencing was performed with immunoSEQ multiplex PCR; in TCRdb, only in-frame clones are kept and a portion is missing. The sample records some 2,000,000 clones, approximately 96% being singletons. Sequencing used naive CD4+ T cells sorted from blood. Subset specified: CD45RA+ positively selected. These receptors were collected from a young man in good health.

The chain has TRBV6-6 and TRBJ1-1; 11 positions match TRBD1. V shed 4 bases, J shed 7 bases, and the junction held 11 bases outside the gene matches. CDR1 is MNHNY, CDR2 SVGAGI, per germline (reference sequence). The CDR3 is 16 amino acids. This CDR3 reads CASSSYLGQGAIEAFF. Here the CDR3 DNA reads TGTGCCAGCAGTTCGTACCTCGGACAGGGGGCGATTGAAGCTTTCTTT.

Here the CDR3 DNA reads TGCGCCAGCAGCCAAGAAGTCGCAGGGGGGGCTTCACCCCTCCACTTT. Translating gives CASSQEVAGGASPLHF. The chain joins TRBV4-1 to TRBJ1-6; 7 bases match TRBD1. Germline trimming cut 0 bases from V and 9 bases from J; bases unmatched to any gene: 8. The CDR3 extends over 16 amino acids. Germline loops: CDR1 MGHRA, CDR2 YSYEKL.

Turning to this clone: Other DNA sequences from this sample encode an identical CDR3 as well. J is TRBJ2-1 and V is TRBV5-4, with D possibly matching TRBD2 (6 bases). CDR1 SGHNT and CDR2 YYREEE come from the germline V gene (reference sequence). The CDR3 consists of 15 residues. V gave up 5 bases and J gave up 0 bases, with 12 bases separating them. Here the CDR3 reads CASSSGTSSYNEQFF. CDR3 nucleotide sequence: TGTGCCAGCAGTTCCGGGACTTCCTCCTACAATGAGCAGTTCTTC.

V usage is TRBV7-2 and J usage is TRBJ2-5; 15 bases align to TRBD2. CDR3 length equals 16 residues. CDR1 and CDR2 from the germline V gene are SGHTA and FQGNSA. Unmatched junction bases numbered 5, after V lost 5 bases and J lost 4 bases. In DNA form, the CDR3 reads TGTGCCAGCAGCCAAAGGACTAGCGGGAGGGGAGAGACCCAGTACTTC. Its translation is CASSQRTSGRGETQYF.

The rearrangement links TRBV13 to TRBJ2-5; no clear D. V lost 5 bases and J 5 bases, leaving 12 bases between the germline ends. CDR3 size: 13 residues. CDR1 and CDR2 (germline): PRHDT, FYEKMQ (reference sequence). The CDR3 DNA reads as TGTGCCAGCAGCCTGGGCCGTCGGGAGACCCAGTACTTC. Its translation is CASSLGRRETQYF.

The rearrangement uses TRBV18 and TRBJ1-4; D is unresolved. This CDR3 comprises 16 residues. Germline CDR1 reads KGHSH; CDR2 reads LQKENI. V was trimmed by 1 base and J by 5 bases, leaving 14 bases between them. CDR3 in DNA: TGTGCCAGCTCACCACTCACAGCAACTTTGAATGAAAAACTGTTTTTT. It specifies CASSPLTATLNEKLFF.

This clone was seen once. The rearrangement uses TRBV6-5 and TRBJ1-5; no reliable D call. Trimming took 6 bases from V and 0 from J, leaving 6 bases between them. Germline CDR1 MNHEY, CDR2 SVGAGI. This CDR3 spans 13 amino acids. In DNA, the CDR3 is TGTGCCAGCAGGGGGAGTAGCAATCAGCCCCAGCATTTT. Its protein is CASRGSSNQPQHF.

J is TRBJ2-5 and V is TRBV11-2; no definite D call. Germline loops: CDR1 SGHAT, CDR2 FQNNGV. The CDR3 covers 14 residues. Trimming left V 5 bases short and J 1 base short, with 11 bases between. CDR3 DNA sequence: TGTGCCAGCAGCCTCCGAGGCCTCCAAGAGACCCAGTACTTC. Amino acids: CASSLRGLQETQYF.

This clone has a single count. V usage is TRBV7-9 and J usage is TRBJ1-4; D might be TRBD1 (5 bases). The germline V and J ends were trimmed by 1 base and 0 bases, with 9 bases remaining between them. The V gene's germline CDR1 is SEHNR and CDR2 FQNEAQ (reference sequence). There are 16 residues in the CDR3. For the CDR3, the DNA is TGTGCCAGCAGCTTAGAGGGGATGTCAACTAATGAAAAACTGTTTTTT. Its protein is CASSLEGMSTNEKLFF.